The 11 T cell receptor beta chains in this list originate from one sample, sequenced in a study of blood T cells in healthy people across ages. A J-beta primer mix and a sample-barcoded 5' primer were used in a second PCR of about 7 to 12 cycles. TCRdb recomputed calls from the 5' RACE reads with MiXCR, one row per CDR3 protein. The table has roughly 800,000 distinct CDR3 sequences, 20% to 25% seen once; the top ten hold around 9.2%. The same specimen was also included in a second study, on T cells of mothers and their children.

Sequencing used blood. These receptors originate from a boy aged 10-17 years in good health.

This clonotype has more than one count but fewer than ten. The chain carries TRBV12-3 or TRBV12-4 and TRBJ2-5; 8 bases map to TRBD1. The closer fit of TRBJ2-7 to the DNA end suggests the J call may be wrong. The CDR3 totals 15 residues. In DNA, the CDR3 is TGTGCCAGCAGCATGGACAGGGCTTACTCCTACGAGCAGTACTTC. It encodes CASSMDRAYSYEQYF.

Only a few counts were recorded for this clonotype. The chain combines TRBV6-1 with TRBJ2-7, with 7 nucleotides matching TRBD1. Trimming at V came to 6 bases and at J to 3 bases, leaving 8 bases not matched to a gene. Germline CDR1 MNHNS, CDR2 SASEGT. The CDR3 is 14 residues long. The CDR3 nucleotides read TGTGCCAGCAGAAGCCGGGACAGAAACTACGAGCAGTACTTC. Translated, it gives CASRSRDRNYEQYF.

This clonotype has more than one count but fewer than ten. The chain joins TRBV6-6 to TRBJ2-5; the D gene is possibly TRBD2 (5 bases). Near its end, the DNA agrees better with TRBJ2-7, so the J call may be wrong. The CDR3 runs to 14 residues. Germline lookup yields CDR1 MNHNY and CDR2 SVGAGI (reference sequence). CDR3 loop: CASSYTRTDYEQYF. The CDR3 DNA reads TGTGCCAGCAGTTACACTAGGACGGATTACGAGCAGTACTTC.

The rearrangement joins TRBV20-1 to TRBJ2-5; 7 bases agree with TRBD1. Germline loops: CDR1 DFQATT, CDR2 SNEGSKA (reference sequence). This CDR3 spans 14 amino acids. J lost 7 bases, V lost 5 bases, and 13 bases had no gene match. CDR3 region: CSAPTDRAEGTQYF. The CDR3 DNA is TGCAGTGCTCCGACCGACAGGGCCGAGGGGACCCAGTACTTC.

This clonotype was picked up one time. The chain couples TRBV5-1 to TRBJ2-3, with a tentative D call TRBD2 (6 bases). Germline V gene lookup returns CDR1 SGHRS and CDR2 YFSETQ. The CDR3 has 16 amino acids. V lost 4 bases and J lost 3, with 18 bases in between. This chain's CDR3 is CASSIPRLELTDTQYF. Written as DNA, the CDR3 is TGCGCCAGCAGCATCCCTAGACTAGAGCTGACAGATACGCAGTATTTT.

This chain connects TRBV6-5 to TRBJ2-5; 8 nucleotides match TRBD2. The V and J ends lost 2 bases and 4 bases, in that order; junction bases with no gene match: 9. The CDR3 covers 16 residues. The germline V gene has CDR1 MNHEY and CDR2 SVGAGI. The CDR3 loop is CASSYRVSGIGETQYF. The CDR3 coding sequence is TGTGCCAGCAGTTACAGGGTTAGCGGGATCGGAGAGACCCAGTACTTC.

The chain recombines TRBV27 with TRBJ2-7; the D gene is possibly TRBD2 (5 bases). Trimming cost V 8 bases and J 2 bases, with 16 bases left between them. From germline, CDR1 is MNHEY and CDR2 SMNVEV (reference sequence). This CDR3 has 14 residues. The chain's CDR3 is CASGLGSTPYEQYF. In DNA form, the CDR3 reads TGTGCCAGCGGATTGGGGAGTACCCCCTACGAGCAGTACTTC.

The chain employs TRBV11-3 and TRBJ2-3; 7 bases align to TRBD1. The CDR3 is 16 amino acids. The trim removed 6 bases at V and 3 bases at J, leaving 12 bases unmatched. Germline V gene sequence: CDR1 SGHNT, CDR2 YENEEA. CDR3 sequence: CASSSRTGEVTDTQYF. The CDR3 DNA is TGTGCCAGCAGTTCTAGGACAGGCGAAGTAACAGATACGCAGTATTTT.

In this sample, this clonotype turned up a few times. The chain has TRBV10-3 and TRBJ1-4; no reliable D call. The CDR3 has 14 residues. Germline values: CDR1 ENHRY, CDR2 SYGVKD. V was trimmed by 0 bases and J by 10 bases, leaving 12 bases between them. DNA for the CDR3: TGTGCCATCAGTGAGTCATTCGGGGTTGGAAAACTGTTTTTT. Its protein product is CAISESFGVGKLFF.

This clonotype was detected a few times. The genes are TRBV10-3 and TRBJ2-1; D is tentatively TRBD1 or TRBD2 (5 bases each). Germline-derived CDR1 and CDR2 are ENHRY and SYGVKD. This CDR3 is built from 12 residues. Trimming stripped 11 bases from V and 5 bases from J, with 13 bases between. DNA for the CDR3: TGTGCCTTCCTCCGGGACGACAATGAGCAGTTCTTC. Amino acid sequence: CAFLRDDNEQFF.

Only one count was recorded for this clonotype. The chain joins TRBV7-2 to TRBJ1-3; no clear D. The V gene's germline CDR1 is SGHTA and CDR2 FQGNSA. The CDR3 runs to 17 residues. Trimming left V 1 base short and J 0 bases short, with 13 bases between. The CDR3: CASSLEVGNPSGNTIYF. The CDR3 DNA sequence: TGTGCCAGCAGCTTAGAGGTGGGGAATCCCTCTGGAAACACCATATATTTT.